Presented here are 21 T cell receptor beta chains from one specimen sequenced in a study of identical twins' blood T cells. TCRdb used MiXCR to reprocess the 5' RACE reads, holding one entry per CDR3 protein. In the table there are fewer than 450,000 distinct CDR3 sequences, over 25% of which are singletons. The sample was PBMCs. The receptors derive from a woman aged 18 to 49 in good health.

The table lists this clonotype with a count of one. The chain's CDR3 is CASSFKGVTYGTQYF. Here the CDR3 DNA reads TGTGCCAGCAGTTTCAAGGGGGTAACCTACGGGACCCAGTACTTC. The chain recombines TRBV12-3 or TRBV12-4 with TRBJ2-5; perhaps TRBD1 as D (6 bases). Trimming removed 3 bases at V and 7 bases at J, with 18 bases between. The CDR3 consists of 15 residues.

This clonotype has just a few counts. The gene calls are TRBV10-2 and TRBJ1-5, with D perhaps TRBD1 (5 bases). The CDR3 sequence is 16 residues long. CDR1 is WSHSY and CDR2 is SAAADI in the germline V gene. Trimming removed 3 bases at V and 1 base at J, with 13 bases between. CDR3 DNA sequence: TGCGCCAGCAGTGACCAAGGCAGGGAAAGCAATCAGCCCCAGCATTTT. This translates into CASSDQGRESNQPQHF.

The J gene is TRBJ1-1, the V gene TRBV25-1; 9 positions agree with TRBD1. From germline, CDR1 is MGHDK and CDR2 SYGVNS. The J segment lost 1 base and the V segment lost 3 bases, leaving 3 bases of the junction unmatched. This CDR3 is 15 amino acids long. The CDR3 region is CASSEPGQGNTEAFF. CDR3 bases: TGTGCCAGCAGTGAGCCGGGACAGGGGAACACTGAAGCTTTCTTT.

This clonotype has only a few counts. V and J are TRBV2 and TRBJ1-6; D unresolved. Deletions cut 7 bases from V and 0 bases from J, with 7 bases between. CDR3 size: 14 residues. From germline, CDR1 is SNHLY and CDR2 FYNNEI. CDR3 residues: CASNWISYNSPLHF. The CDR3 coding sequence is TGTGCCAGCAACTGGATCTCCTATAATTCACCCCTCCACTTT.

This clonotype was detected only a few times. The chain couples TRBV19 to TRBJ2-1; TRBD2 aligns across 8 bases. The ends lost 6 bases at V and 4 bases at J; junction bases unmatched: 11. Per germline, CDR1 LNHDA and CDR2 SQIVND (reference sequence). The CDR3 extends over 16 amino acids. Written as DNA, the CDR3 is TGTGCCAGTAGGGACCTAAGCGGGAGCGGGTACAATGAGCAGTTCTTC. Protein sequence: CASRDLSGSGYNEQFF.

This clonotype was seen at least ten times. The chain combines TRBV20-1 with TRBJ2-3; 7 nucleotides align to TRBD2. The CDR3 runs to 14 residues. Germline trimming cut 2 bases from V and 6 bases from J; bases unmatched to any gene: 8. Germline CDR1 and CDR2: DFQATT and SNEGSKA (reference sequence). CDR3 sequence (DNA): TGCAGTGCTAGAATGGCGGGAGAAGGTGATACGCAGTATTTT. Translated: CSARMAGEGDTQYF.

This clonotype was counted at least ten times. The chain links TRBV10-3 to TRBJ2-1; D is possibly TRBD2 (5 bases). CDR3 length: 14 residues. Per the germline V gene, CDR1 is ENHRY and CDR2 is SYGVKD. The V and J ends lost 2 bases and 8 bases respectively, with 13 bases between them. The CDR3 DNA is TGTGCCATCAGTGAGGGATCAGCGGTCGATGAGCAGTTCTTC. Protein: CAISEGSAVDEQFF.

In the case of this clonotype: The junction differs from germline at one of its ends, possibly a read error. This rearrangement joins TRBV29-1 to TRBJ1-4; D ambiguous. This CDR3 has 10 amino acids. Looked up from germline, CDR1 is SQVTM and CDR2 is ANQGSEA. The CDR3 loop reads CGVETEKLFF. In nucleotides, the CDR3 is TGCGGCGTTGAGACTGAAAAACTGTTTTTT.

This rearrangement joins TRBV20-1 to TRBJ1-5; D unclear. Germline CDR1 DFQATT, CDR2 SNEGSKA (reference sequence). V lost 0 bases and J 5 bases, leaving 11 bases between the germline ends. This CDR3 spans 14 amino acids. The CDR3 coding sequence is TGCAGTGCTAGAGAAGGCGGGTACCATCAGCCCCAGCATTTT. Protein sequence: CSAREGGYHQPQHF.

This clonotype was counted a single time. The genes are TRBV5-6 and TRBJ1-1; D not certain. The CDR3 is 12 residues long. V was shortened by 5 bases and J by 2 bases, with 7 bases between the two germline ends. Germline lookup yields CDR1 SGHDT and CDR2 YYEEEE. In DNA, the CDR3 is TGTGCCAGCAGTTCTCATAACACTGAAGCTTTCTTT. Translating gives CASSSHNTEAFF.

This chain uses TRBV7-2 with TRBJ2-7; 14 bases are shared with TRBD2. The germline V gene has CDR1 SGHTA and CDR2 FQGNSA. J lost 4 bases, V lost 4 bases, and 3 bases had no gene match. The CDR3 is 15 residues long. This CDR3 is CASSWTSGRLYEQYF. CDR3 nucleotides: TGTGCCAGCAGCTGGACTAGCGGGAGGTTGTACGAGCAGTACTTC. The entire variable domain, with the rest obtained from reference TRBV7-2 and TRBJ2-7, is as follows: GAGVSQSPSNKVTEKGKDVELRCDPISGHTALYWYRQSLGQGLEFLIYFQGNSAPDKSGLPSDRFSAERTGGSVSTLTIQRTQQEDSAVYLCASSWTSGRLYEQYFGPGTRLTVT.

The sample holds a few counts of this clonotype. V usage is TRBV7-2 and J usage is TRBJ1-5, with D tentatively TRBD1 (5 bases). CDR1 SGHTA and CDR2 FQGNSA come from the germline V gene. V shed 4 bases and J shed 3 bases, with 10 bases lying between them. The CDR3 contains 14 residues. CDR3: CASSSTVINQPQHF. CDR3 nucleotides: TGTGCCAGCAGCTCGACAGTAATCAATCAGCCCCAGCATTTT.

The chain employs TRBV3-1 and TRBJ2-2, with unresolved D. This CDR3 has 13 amino acids. Germline V gives CDR1 LGHDT, CDR2 YNNKEL (reference sequence). Trimming removed 8 bases from V and 2 bases from J, with 9 bases in between. The CDR3 nucleotides read TGTGCCAGCGTACAGAAAAACACCGGGGAGCTGTTTTTT. It is translated as CASVQKNTGELFF.

Ten or more counts support this clonotype. The gene calls are TRBV25-1 and TRBJ1-1; TRBD1 aligns across 10 bases. The junction had 3 bases not matched to a gene; V was cut back by 3 bases and J by 8 bases. CDR3 length equals 13 residues. The germline CDR1 and CDR2 sequences are MGHDK and SYGVNS. The CDR3: CASSDRDRGEAFF. CDR3 DNA sequence: TGTGCCAGCAGTGACCGGGACAGGGGAGAAGCTTTCTTT.

This clonotype was observed a handful of times. V and J are TRBV11-2 and TRBJ2-1; D not certain. CDR3 length equals 12 residues. V lost 5 bases and J lost 9, with 11 bases in between. Germline V gene data show CDR1 as SGHAT and CDR2 as FQNNGV. The CDR3 DNA reads as TGTGCCAGCAGCAAAAGCCTCATTGAGCAGTTCTTC. Residues: CASSKSLIEQFF.

V gene TRBV20-1 combines with J gene TRBJ1-1, with 9 bases matching TRBD1. Germline V gene lookup returns CDR1 DFQATT and CDR2 SNEGSKA (reference sequence). The CDR3 contains 15 residues. The CDR3: CSSTRGQGLNTEAFF. The CDR3 coding sequence is TGCAGCTCGACCAGGGGACAGGGCTTGAACACTGAAGCTTTCTTT.

This clonotype came up a few times. V usage is TRBV20-1 and J usage is TRBJ2-2, with D unclear. Trimming shortened V by 3 bases and J by 1 base, and 12 bases separated the two germline ends. This CDR3 has 15 amino acids. The germline CDR1 and CDR2 sequences are DFQATT and SNEGSKA (reference sequence). CDR3 residues: CSASAPPQNTGELFF. Here the CDR3 DNA reads TGCAGTGCTAGTGCTCCCCCACAGAACACCGGGGAGCTGTTTTTT.

Only a few counts were recorded for this clonotype. The rearrangement uses TRBV9 and TRBJ1-5; no definite D call. Deletions cut 0 bases from V and 0 bases from J, with 7 bases between. The CDR3 runs to 15 residues. The germline CDR1 and CDR2 sequences are SGDLS and YYNGEE. CDR3 amino acids: CASSVDGRSNQPQHF. The CDR3, as DNA: TGTGCCAGCAGCGTAGACGGGCGTAGCAATCAGCCCCAGCATTTT.

The chain employs TRBV29-1 and TRBJ1-6; TRBD1 matches 7 bases. CDR3 size: 12 residues. J lost 6 bases, V lost 7 bases, and 3 bases had no gene match. Germline CDR1 SQVTM, CDR2 ANQGSEA. In DNA form, the CDR3 reads TGCAGCGGACGGGACAGTAATTCACCCCTCCACTTT. Protein sequence: CSGRDSNSPLHF.

This clonotype has more than one count but fewer than ten. The chain joins TRBV12-3 or TRBV12-4 to TRBJ1-2; perhaps TRBD1 as D (6 bases). The CDR3 is made up of 15 amino acids. Trimming removed 0 bases at V and 7 bases at J, with 15 bases between. CDR3 coding DNA: TGTGCCAGCAGTTTAGCGCGCGGGGGCGGCCGTGGCTACACCTTC. It translates to CASSLARGGGRGYTF.

This chain links TRBV10-3 with TRBJ2-1; TRBD2 matches 10 bases. Germline V gene sequence: CDR1 ENHRY, CDR2 SYGVKD. CDR3 size: 18 residues. Trimming removed 10 bases from V and 7 bases from J; junction bases left unmatched: 22. CDR3 sequence: CATWSSTGLAGAGNEQFF. CDR3 sequence (DNA): TGTGCCACCTGGTCATCAACCGGGCTAGCGGGAGCTGGAAATGAGCAGTTCTTC.